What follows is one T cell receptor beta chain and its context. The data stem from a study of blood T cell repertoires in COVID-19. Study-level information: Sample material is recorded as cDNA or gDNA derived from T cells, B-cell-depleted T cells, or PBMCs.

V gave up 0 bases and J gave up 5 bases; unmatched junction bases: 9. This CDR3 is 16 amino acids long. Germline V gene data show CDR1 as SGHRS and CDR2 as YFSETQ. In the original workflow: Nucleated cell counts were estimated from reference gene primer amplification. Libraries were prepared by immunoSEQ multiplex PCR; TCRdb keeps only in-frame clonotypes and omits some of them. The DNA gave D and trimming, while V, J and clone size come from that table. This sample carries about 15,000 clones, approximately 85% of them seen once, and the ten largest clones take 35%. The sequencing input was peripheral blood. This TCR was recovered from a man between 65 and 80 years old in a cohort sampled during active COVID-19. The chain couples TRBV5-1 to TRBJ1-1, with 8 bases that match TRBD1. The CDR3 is CASSLDVRTGTTEAFF. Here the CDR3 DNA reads TGCGCCAGCAGCTTGGATGTCCGGACAGGGACTACTGAAGCTTTCTTT.